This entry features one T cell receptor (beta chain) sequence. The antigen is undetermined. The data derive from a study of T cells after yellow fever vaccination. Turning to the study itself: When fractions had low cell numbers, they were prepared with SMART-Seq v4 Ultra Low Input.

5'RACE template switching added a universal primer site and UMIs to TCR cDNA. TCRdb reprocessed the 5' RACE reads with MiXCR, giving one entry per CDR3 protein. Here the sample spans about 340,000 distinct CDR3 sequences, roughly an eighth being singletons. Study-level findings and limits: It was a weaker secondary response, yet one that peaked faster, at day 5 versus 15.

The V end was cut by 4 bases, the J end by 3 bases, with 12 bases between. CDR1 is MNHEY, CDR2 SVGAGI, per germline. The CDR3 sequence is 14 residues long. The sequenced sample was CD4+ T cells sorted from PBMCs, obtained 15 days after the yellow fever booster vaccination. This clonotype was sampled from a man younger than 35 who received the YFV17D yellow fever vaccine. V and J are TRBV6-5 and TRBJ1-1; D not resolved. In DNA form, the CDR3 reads TGTGCCAGCAGTTTCCCAGGAGCGCACACTGAAGCTTTCTTT. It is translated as CASSFPGAHTEAFF.